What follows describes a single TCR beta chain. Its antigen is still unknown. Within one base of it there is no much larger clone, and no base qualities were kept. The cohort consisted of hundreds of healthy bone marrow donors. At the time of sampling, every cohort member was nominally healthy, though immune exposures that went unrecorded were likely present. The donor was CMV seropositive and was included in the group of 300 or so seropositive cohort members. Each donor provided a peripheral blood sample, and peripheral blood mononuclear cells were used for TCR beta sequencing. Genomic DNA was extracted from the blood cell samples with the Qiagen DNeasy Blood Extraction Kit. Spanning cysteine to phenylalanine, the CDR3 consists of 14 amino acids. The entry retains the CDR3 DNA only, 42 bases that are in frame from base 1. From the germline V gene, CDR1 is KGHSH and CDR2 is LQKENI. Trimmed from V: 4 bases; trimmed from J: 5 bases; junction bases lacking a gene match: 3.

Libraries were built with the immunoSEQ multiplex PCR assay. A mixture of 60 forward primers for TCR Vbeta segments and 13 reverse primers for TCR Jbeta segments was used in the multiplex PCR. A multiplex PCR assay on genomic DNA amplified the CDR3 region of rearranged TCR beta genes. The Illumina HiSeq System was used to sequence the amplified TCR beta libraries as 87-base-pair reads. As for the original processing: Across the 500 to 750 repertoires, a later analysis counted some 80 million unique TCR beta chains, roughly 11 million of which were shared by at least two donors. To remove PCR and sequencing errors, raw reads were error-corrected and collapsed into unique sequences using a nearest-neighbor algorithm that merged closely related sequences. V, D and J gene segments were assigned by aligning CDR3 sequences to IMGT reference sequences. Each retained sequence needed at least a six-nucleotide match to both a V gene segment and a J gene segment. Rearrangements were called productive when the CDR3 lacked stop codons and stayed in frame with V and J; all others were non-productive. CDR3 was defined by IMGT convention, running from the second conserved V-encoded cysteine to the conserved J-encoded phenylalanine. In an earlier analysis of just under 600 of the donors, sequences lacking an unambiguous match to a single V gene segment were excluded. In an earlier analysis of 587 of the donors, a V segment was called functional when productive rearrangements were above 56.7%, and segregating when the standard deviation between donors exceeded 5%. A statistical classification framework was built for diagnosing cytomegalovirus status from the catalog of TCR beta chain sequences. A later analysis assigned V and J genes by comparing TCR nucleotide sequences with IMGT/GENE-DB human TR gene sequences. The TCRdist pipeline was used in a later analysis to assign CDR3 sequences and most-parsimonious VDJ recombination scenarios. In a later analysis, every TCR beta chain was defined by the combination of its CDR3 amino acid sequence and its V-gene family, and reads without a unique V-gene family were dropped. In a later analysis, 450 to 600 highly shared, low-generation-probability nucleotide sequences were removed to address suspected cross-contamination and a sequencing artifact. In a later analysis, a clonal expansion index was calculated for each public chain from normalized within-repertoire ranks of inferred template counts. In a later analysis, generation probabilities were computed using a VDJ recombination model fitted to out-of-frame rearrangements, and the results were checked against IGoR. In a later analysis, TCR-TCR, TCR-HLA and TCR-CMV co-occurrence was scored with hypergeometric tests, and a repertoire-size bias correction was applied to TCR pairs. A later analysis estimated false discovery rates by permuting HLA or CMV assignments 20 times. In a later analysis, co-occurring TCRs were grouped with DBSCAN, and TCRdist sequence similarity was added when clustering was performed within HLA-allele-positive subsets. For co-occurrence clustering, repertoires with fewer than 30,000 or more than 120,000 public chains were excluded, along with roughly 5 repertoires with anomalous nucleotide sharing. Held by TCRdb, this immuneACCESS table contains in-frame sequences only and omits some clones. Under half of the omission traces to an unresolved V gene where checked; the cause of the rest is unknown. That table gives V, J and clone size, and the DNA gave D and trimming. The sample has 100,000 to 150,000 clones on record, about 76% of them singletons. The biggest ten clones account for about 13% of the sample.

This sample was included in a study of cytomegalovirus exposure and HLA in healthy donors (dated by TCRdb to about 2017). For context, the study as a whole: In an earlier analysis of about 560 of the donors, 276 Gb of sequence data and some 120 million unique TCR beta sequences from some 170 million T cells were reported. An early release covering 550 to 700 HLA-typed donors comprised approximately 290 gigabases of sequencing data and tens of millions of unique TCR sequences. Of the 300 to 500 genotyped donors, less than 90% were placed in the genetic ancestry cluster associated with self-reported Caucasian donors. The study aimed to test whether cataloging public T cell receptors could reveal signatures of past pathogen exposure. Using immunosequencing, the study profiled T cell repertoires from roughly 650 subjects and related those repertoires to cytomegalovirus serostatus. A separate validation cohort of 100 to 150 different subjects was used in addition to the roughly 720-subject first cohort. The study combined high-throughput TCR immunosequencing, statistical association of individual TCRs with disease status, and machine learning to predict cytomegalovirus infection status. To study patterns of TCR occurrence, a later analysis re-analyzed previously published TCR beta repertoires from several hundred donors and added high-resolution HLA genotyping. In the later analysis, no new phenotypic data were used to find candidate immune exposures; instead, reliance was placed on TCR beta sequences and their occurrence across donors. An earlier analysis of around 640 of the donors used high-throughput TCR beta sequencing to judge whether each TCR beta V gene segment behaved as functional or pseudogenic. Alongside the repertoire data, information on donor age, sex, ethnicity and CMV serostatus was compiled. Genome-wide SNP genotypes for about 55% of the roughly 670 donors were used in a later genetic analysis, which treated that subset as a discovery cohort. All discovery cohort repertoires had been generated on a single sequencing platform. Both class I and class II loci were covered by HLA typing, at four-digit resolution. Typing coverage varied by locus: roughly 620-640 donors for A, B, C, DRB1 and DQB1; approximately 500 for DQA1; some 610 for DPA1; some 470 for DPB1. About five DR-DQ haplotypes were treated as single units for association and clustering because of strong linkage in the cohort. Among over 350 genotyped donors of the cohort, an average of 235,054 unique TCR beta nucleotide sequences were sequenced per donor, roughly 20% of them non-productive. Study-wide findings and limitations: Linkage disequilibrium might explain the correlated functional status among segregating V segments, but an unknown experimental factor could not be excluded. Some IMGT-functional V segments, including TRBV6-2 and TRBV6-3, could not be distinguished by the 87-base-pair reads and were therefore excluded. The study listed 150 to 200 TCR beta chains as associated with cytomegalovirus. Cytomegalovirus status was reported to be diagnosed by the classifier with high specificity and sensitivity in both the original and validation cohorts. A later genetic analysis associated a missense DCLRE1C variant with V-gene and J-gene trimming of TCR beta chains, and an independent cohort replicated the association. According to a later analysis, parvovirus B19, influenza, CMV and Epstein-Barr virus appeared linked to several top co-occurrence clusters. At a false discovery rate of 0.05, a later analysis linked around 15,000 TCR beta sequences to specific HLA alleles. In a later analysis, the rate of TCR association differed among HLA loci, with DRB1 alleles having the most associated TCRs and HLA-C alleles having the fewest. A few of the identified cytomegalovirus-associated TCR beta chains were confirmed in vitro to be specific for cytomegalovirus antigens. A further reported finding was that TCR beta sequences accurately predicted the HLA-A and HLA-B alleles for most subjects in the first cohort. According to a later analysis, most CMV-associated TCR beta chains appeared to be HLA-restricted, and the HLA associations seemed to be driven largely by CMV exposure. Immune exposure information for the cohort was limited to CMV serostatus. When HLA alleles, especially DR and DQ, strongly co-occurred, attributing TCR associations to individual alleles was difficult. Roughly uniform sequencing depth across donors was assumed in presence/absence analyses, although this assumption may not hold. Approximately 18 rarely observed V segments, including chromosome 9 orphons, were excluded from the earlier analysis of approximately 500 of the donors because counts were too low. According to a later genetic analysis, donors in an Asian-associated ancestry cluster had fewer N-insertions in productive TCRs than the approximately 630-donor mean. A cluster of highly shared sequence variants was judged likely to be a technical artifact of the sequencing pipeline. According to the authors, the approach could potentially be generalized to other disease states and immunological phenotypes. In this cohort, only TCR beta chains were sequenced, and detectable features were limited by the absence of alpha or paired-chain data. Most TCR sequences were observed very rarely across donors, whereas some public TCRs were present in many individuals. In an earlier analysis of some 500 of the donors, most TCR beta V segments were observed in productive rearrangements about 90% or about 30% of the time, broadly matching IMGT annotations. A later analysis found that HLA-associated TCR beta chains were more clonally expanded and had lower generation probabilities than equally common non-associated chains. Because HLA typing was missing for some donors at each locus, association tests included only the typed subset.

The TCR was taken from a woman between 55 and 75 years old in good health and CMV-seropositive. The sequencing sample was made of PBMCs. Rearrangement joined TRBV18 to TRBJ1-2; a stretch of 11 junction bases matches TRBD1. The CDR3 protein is CASSLGQGEYGYTF. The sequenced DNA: TGTGCCAGCTCACTGGGACAGGGGGAATATGGCTACACCTTC.